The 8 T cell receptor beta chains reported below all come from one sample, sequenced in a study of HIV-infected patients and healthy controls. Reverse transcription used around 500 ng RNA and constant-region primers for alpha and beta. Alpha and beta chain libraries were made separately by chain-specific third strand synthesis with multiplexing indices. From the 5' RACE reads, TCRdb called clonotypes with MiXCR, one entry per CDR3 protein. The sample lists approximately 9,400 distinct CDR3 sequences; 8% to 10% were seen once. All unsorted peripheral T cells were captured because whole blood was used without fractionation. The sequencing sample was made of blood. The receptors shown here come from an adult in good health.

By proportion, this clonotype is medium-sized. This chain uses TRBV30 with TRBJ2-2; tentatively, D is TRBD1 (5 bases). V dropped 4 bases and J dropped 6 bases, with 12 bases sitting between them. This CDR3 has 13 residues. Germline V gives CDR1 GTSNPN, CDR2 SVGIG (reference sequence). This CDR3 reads CAWILQVPGELFF. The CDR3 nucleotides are TGTGCCTGGATATTACAGGTGCCCGGGGAGCTGTTTTTT.

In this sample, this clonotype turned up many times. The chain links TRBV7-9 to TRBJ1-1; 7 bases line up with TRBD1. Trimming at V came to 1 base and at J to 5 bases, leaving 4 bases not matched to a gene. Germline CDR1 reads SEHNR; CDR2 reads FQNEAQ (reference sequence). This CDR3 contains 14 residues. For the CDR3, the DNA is TGTGCCAGCAGCTTAGACCAGGGACAGACTGAAGCTTTCTTT. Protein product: CASSLDQGQTEAFF.

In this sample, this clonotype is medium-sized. For the CDR3, the DNA is TGTGCCAGCAGAAACCGGGACGGGGGCTACGAGCAGTACTTC. Protein sequence: CASRNRDGGYEQYF. This chain joins TRBV6-5 and TRBJ2-7, with a weak D call TRBD2 (6 bases). The germline V gene encodes CDR1 MNHEY and CDR2 SVGAGI. Trimming cost V 6 bases and J 3 bases, with 15 bases left between them. CDR3 length: 14 residues.

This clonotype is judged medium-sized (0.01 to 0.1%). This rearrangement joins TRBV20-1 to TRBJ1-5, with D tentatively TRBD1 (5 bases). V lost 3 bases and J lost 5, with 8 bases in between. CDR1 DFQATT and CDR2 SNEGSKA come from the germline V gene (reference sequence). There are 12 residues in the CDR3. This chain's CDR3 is CSASQGDQPQHF. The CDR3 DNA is TGCAGTGCTAGCCAGGGAGATCAGCCCCAGCATTTT.

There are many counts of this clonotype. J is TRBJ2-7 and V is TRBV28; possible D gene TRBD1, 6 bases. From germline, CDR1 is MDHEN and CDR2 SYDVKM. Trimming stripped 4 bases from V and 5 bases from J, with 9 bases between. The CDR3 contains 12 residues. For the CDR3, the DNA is TGTGCCAGCAGTTCAGGGGTTCACGAGCAGTACTTC. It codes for CASSSGVHEQYF.

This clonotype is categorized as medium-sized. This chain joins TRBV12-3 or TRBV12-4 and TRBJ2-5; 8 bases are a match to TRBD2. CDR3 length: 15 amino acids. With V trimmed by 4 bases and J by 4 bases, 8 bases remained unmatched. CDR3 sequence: CASSSYGGARETQYF. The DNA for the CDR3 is TGTGCCAGCAGTTCCTACGGGGGGGCCCGAGAGACCCAGTACTTC.

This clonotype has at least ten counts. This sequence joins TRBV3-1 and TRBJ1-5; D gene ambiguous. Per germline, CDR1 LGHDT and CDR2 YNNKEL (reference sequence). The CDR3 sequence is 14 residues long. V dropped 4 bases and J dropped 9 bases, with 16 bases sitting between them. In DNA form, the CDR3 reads TGTGCCAGCAGCCCCGGACTCTCTGGGAGGCCCCAGCATTTT. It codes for CASSPGLSGRPQHF.

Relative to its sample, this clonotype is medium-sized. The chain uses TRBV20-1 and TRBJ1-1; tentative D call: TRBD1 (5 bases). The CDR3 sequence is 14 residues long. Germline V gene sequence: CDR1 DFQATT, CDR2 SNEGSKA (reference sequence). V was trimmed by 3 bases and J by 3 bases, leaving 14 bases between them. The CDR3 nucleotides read TGCAGTGCTAGTATGGGGGGAAGGGACACTGAAGCTTTCTTT. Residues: CSASMGGRDTEAFF.